These 14 T cell receptor beta chains were sequenced from one sample in a study of blood T cell repertoires in COVID-19. Here immunoSEQ multiplex PCR was the method, and the copy in TCRdb shows in-frame clones only, minus some. The sample lists around 50,000 clones; 82% were seen once. Sequencing used peripheral blood. The receptors were sampled from a man older than 75 with COVID-19, enrolled during active disease.

The table lists this clone with a count of one. This sequence joins TRBV24-1 and TRBJ2-3; D is ambiguous. V lost 3 bases, J lost 4 bases, and 7 bases lay in between. Germline V gene data show CDR1 as KGHDR and CDR2 as SFDVKD. This CDR3 has 13 amino acids. CDR3 sequence (DNA): TGTGCCACCAGTGATGCGTCCTCAGATACGCAGTATTTT. This translates into CATSDASSDTQYF.

The J gene is TRBJ2-1, the V gene TRBV7-8; 13 positions agree with TRBD2. This CDR3 has 15 amino acids. Per germline, CDR1 SGHVS and CDR2 FQNEAQ. The V gene end was trimmed by 3 bases and the J gene end by 9 bases; junction bases not matched to a gene: 5. DNA for the CDR3: TGTGCCAGCAGCTTCAGGACTAGCGGGAGCGGTGAGCAGTTCTTC. It encodes CASSFRTSGSGEQFF.

This sequence joins TRBV5-1 and TRBJ1-2; no firm D call. CDR3 length: 15 residues. V lost 0 bases and J 5 bases, leaving 14 bases between the germline ends. Germline loops: CDR1 SGHRS, CDR2 YFSETQ. CDR3 sequence: CASSLAGPPGYGYTF. For the CDR3, the DNA is TGCGCCAGCAGCTTGGCAGGCCCCCCTGGGTATGGCTACACCTTC.

This clone was picked up one time. The chain carries TRBV4-3 and TRBJ1-1; no clear D gene. Trimming left V 1 base short and J 3 bases short, with 9 bases between. CDR3 size: 14 residues. The germline gives CDR1 LGHNA, CDR2 YSLEER. The CDR3 protein is CASSQVGGHTEAFF. Written as DNA, the CDR3 is TGCGCCAGCAGCCAAGTGGGAGGACACACTGAAGCTTTCTTT.

This sequence joins TRBV5-6 and TRBJ1-1, with D uncertain. Germline CDR1 is SGHDT and CDR2 is YYEEEE. Between the trimmed V and J ends, which lost 0 bases and 1 base, there was a span of 10 bases. The CDR3 length is 15 residues. This chain's CDR3 is CASSLVGRGNTEAFF. CDR3 bases: TGTGCCAGCAGCTTGGTCGGGCGGGGGAACACTGAAGCTTTCTTT. Complete variable domain (other parts from reference TRBV5-6 and TRBJ1-1): DAGVTQSPTHLIKTRGQQVTLRCSPKSGHDTVSWYQQALGQGPQFIFQYYEEEERQRGNFPDRFSGHQFPNYSSELNVNALLLGDSALYLCASSLVGRGNTEAFFGQGTRLTVV.

This sequence joins TRBV9 and TRBJ2-2, with TRBD2 matching 8 bases. Trimming at V came to 4 bases and at J to 6 bases, leaving 5 bases not matched to a gene. This CDR3 contains 14 residues. Germline V lookup: CDR1 SGDLS, CDR2 YYNGEE. CDR3 sequence reads: CASSPRGGPGELFF. The CDR3 bases are TGTGCCAGCAGCCCTCGGGGGGGCCCCGGGGAGCTGTTTTTT.

This clone turned up a few times. The chain combines TRBV11-2 with TRBJ1-1; no clear D gene. This CDR3 spans 12 amino acids. Germline assignment: CDR1 SGHAT and CDR2 FQNNGV. The V and J ends lost 5 bases and 7 bases respectively, with 11 bases between them. The CDR3 DNA is TGTGCCAGCAGCGAGGCCGGGAATGAAGCTTTCTTT. Translating gives CASSEAGNEAFF. Using reference TRBV11-2 and TRBJ1-1 for the parts outside the CDR3, the full variable domain is EAGVAQSPRYKIIEKRQSVAFWCNPISGHATLYWYQQILGQGPKLLIQFQNNGVVDDSQLPKDRFSAERLKGVDSTLKIQPAKLEDSAVYLCASSEAGNEAFFGQGTRLTVV.

The chain joins TRBV3-1 (or the pseudogene TRBV3-2) to TRBJ2-3; 15 positions match TRBD2. With V trimmed by 6 bases and J by 4 bases, 5 bases remained unmatched. Per the germline V gene, CDR1 is LGHDT and CDR2 is YNNKEL (reference sequence). The CDR3 runs 16 residues. CDR3 sequence reads: CASRRTSGGEPDTQYF. CDR3 DNA sequence: TGTGCCAGCAGGCGGACTAGCGGGGGGGAGCCAGATACGCAGTATTTT.

The DNA for the CDR3 is TGTGCCACCAGTGAGACTAGCGGGAGGGATAATGAGCAGTTCTTC. This translates into CATSETSGRDNEQFF. This chain links TRBV24-1 with TRBJ2-1; 14 bases are a match to TRBD2. The V gene end was trimmed by 4 bases and the J gene end by 7 bases; junction bases not matched to a gene: 2. The CDR3 is made up of 15 amino acids. Germline lookup yields CDR1 KGHDR and CDR2 SFDVKD.

This clone was counted a single time. The rearrangement links TRBV7-2 to TRBJ2-3; 8 bases fit TRBD2. The V and J ends lost 1 base and 2 bases, in that order; junction bases with no gene match: 2. The germline gives CDR1 SGHTA, CDR2 FQGNSA. CDR3 length: 15 residues. The CDR3 spells CASSLELAATDTQYF. CDR3 bases: TGTGCCAGCAGCTTAGAACTAGCGGCCACAGATACGCAGTATTTT.

J is TRBJ2-7 and V is TRBV11-2; weak D call: TRBD2 (6 bases). V dropped 10 bases and J dropped 0 bases, with 10 bases sitting between them. CDR3 size: 12 residues. The germline gives CDR1 SGHAT, CDR2 FQNNGV. This CDR3 is CATRRDSYEQYF. Written as DNA, the CDR3 is TGTGCCACCCGGCGGGACTCCTACGAGCAGTACTTC.

The chain uses TRBV30 and TRBJ2-1, with 9 bases fitting TRBD2. Germline CDR1 reads GTSNPN; CDR2 reads SVGIG (reference sequence). This CDR3 spans 13 amino acids. V lost 2 bases to trimming and J lost 15 bases; unmatched junction nucleotides: 11. The CDR3 region is CAWSPIAGVTPFF. The CDR3 DNA sequence: TGTGCCTGGAGTCCCATAGCGGGAGTGACTCCGTTCTTC.

The chain links TRBV19 to TRBJ1-2; D ambiguous. Germline-derived CDR1 and CDR2 are LNHDA and SQIVND (reference sequence). The length of the CDR3 is 17 residues. The V end was cut by 2 bases, the J end by 0 bases, with 16 bases between. CDR3 region: CASSILGSPASNYGYTF. Written as DNA, the CDR3 is TGTGCCAGTAGTATATTGGGCAGCCCAGCTTCTAACTATGGCTACACCTTC.

This chain connects TRBV11-2 to TRBJ2-4; 8 bases match TRBD1. This CDR3 region has 14 residues. Trimming at V came to 3 bases and at J to 5 bases, leaving 3 bases not matched to a gene. The germline gives CDR1 SGHAT, CDR2 FQNNGV. CDR3 nucleotide sequence: TGTGCCAGCAGCTTTTCGACAGGGGAAAACATTCAGTACTTC. Protein: CASSFSTGENIQYF.